This T cell receptor (beta chain) was obtained from a study of cytomegalovirus exposure and HLA in healthy donors. Looking at the study overall: The roughly 110 validation repertoires were reported in a later analysis to have been generated on the same platform as the roughly 670 first-cohort repertoires.

Study-wide findings and caveats: There were three CMV-associated chains whose specificity for CMV antigens was confirmed in vitro. Reported performance of the classifier showed diagnosis of cytomegalovirus status with high specificity and sensitivity.

Assay used: immunoSEQ multiplex PCR; TCRdb lists only in-frame clones, some missing. The data show 100,000 to 150,000 clones, with around 94% seen just once and 1% to 1.5% held by the top ten. The CDR3 contains 13 residues. Germline CDR1 is SGHNT and CDR2 is YYREEE (reference sequence). Trimming cost V 2 bases and J 9 bases; bases outside gene matches: 5. Separate from the roughly 700-subject first cohort, the roughly 120-subject validation cohort was the one that the donors belonged to. This clone was picked up one time. Its specificity is not known. This receptor was obtained from a woman aged 18-30 years in good health and CMV-seronegative. The V and J genes are TRBV5-4 and TRBJ2-1; 7 bases fit TRBD1. Sequencing was performed on PBMCs. The CDR3 nucleotides read TGTGCCAGCAGCTTTCAAGGGGGCAGTGAGCAGTTCTTC. Amino acids: CASSFQGGSEQFF.